This T cell receptor (beta chain) stems from a study of T-cell reconstitution after alpha-beta-depleted transplantation in children. Preparation of the TCRbeta library was carried out with unique molecular identifiers. Each CDR3 protein gets one entry after TCRdb re-called the PCR reads with MiXCR. The sample includes about 640,000 distinct CDR3 sequences, over 10% of them seen just once. As regards this clonotype: Its specificity is unknown.

Study observations and caveats: The study reportedly traced alpha-beta T cells about two months after transplant to several hundred expanded graft clones. T-cell numbers and diversity one year post-transplant derived largely from freshly generated T cells.

Per germline, CDR1 MNHEY and CDR2 SVGAGI. The CDR3 is 15 amino acids. The V and J ends lost 0 bases and 2 bases respectively, with 11 bases between them. The J gene is TRBJ2-7, the V gene TRBV6-5; D is ambiguous. This clonotype was obtained from a male patient aged 5 to 17 who had a stem cell transplant for acute myeloid leukemia, so the T cells may come from the graft donor. Sample: PBMCs, mostly from graft donor cells, taken 360 days after TCRalphabeta/CD19-depleted stem cell transplant. CDR3 residues: CASSYSSGPAYEQYF. The CDR3 DNA is TGTGCCAGCAGTTACTCATCCGGTCCGGCCTACGAGCAGTACTTC.